This TCR beta chain stems from a study of regulatory T cells in long-lasting Graves disease. Points on this clonotype: Its antigen remains unidentified.

Researchers made TCR beta libraries by using iRepertoire HTBI primers and running Arm-PCR on CDR3 regions. TCRdb recomputed calls from the multiplex PCR reads with MiXCR, one row per CDR3 protein. The sample shows more than 300,000 distinct CDR3 sequences, 10% to 15% of them seen only once. Study-level points and caveats: With under 3,500 shared public clonotypes, persistent patients exceeded new patients, who shared over 850.

As for time point: newly diagnosed GD, antithyroid drugs for less than 3 months. PBMC RNA was the source of the TCR library. In addition, the sample was reused for a study of T cells in Graves' hyperthyroidism and ophthalmopathy. Per that paper: The TCR CDR3 was amplified in a first-round RT-PCR using the HTBI primer set.

This TCR derives from a woman in her late teens or twenties with Graves disease. This specimen consisted of peripheral blood mononuclear cells (PBMCs), obtained at new diagnosis, from a patient treated with antithyroid drugs.

DNA of the CDR3: TGTGCCAGCTCGCCTGGACAGGGCGCTACCTACGAGCAGTACTTC. Encoded protein: CASSPGQGATYEQYF. The chain recombines TRBV5-5 with TRBJ2-7, with 8 bases aligning to TRBD1. Trimming cost V 7 bases and J 2 bases; bases outside gene matches: 11. The CDR3 spans 15 residues. The germline V gene encodes CDR1 SGHKS and CDR2 YYEKEE (reference sequence). Variable domain in full (rest from reference TRBV5-5 and TRBJ2-7): DAGVTQSPTHLIKTRGQQVTLRCSPISGHKSVSWYQQVLGQGPQFIFQYYEKEERGRGNFPDRFSARQFPNYSSELNVNALLLGDSALYLCASSPGQGATYEQYFGPGTRLTVT.